Presented here are 10 T cell receptor beta chains from one specimen sequenced in a study of T cells in Graves' hyperthyroidism and ophthalmopathy. Researchers took RNA transcripts and amplified the TCR beta CDR3 regions from them. The primer set for the first-round RT-PCR of the TCR CDR3 was HTBI. Using its own MiXCR run on the multiplex PCR reads, TCRdb lists one record per CDR3 protein. The table has a few hundred thousand distinct CDR3 sequences, around a fifth seen once. Material: blood. All receptors derive from a woman between 65 and 79 years old with Graves' ophthalmopathy.

V gene TRBV9 combines with J gene TRBJ2-2; 7 bases line up with TRBD2. Germline CDR1 SGDLS, CDR2 YYNGEE. This CDR3 spans 16 amino acids. V dropped 0 bases and J dropped 5; count of bases not matched to a gene: 7. CDR3 region: CASSVGVGRITGELFF. The CDR3 coding sequence is TGTGCCAGCAGCGTAGGGGTCGGGAGGATAACCGGGGAGCTGTTTTTT.

The chain uses TRBV19 and TRBJ2-5; D possibly uses TRBD1 or TRBD2 (5 bases each). Trimming stripped 1 base from V and 2 bases from J, with 8 bases between. The germline V gene has CDR1 LNHDA and CDR2 SQIVND (reference sequence). This CDR3 has 14 amino acids. The CDR3 sequence is CASSIVGVQETQYF. CDR3 sequence (DNA): TGTGCCAGTAGTATAGTGGGGGTTCAAGAGACCCAGTACTTC.

This clonotype showed up just a few times. J is TRBJ1-6 and V is TRBV7-9; D unresolved. CDR1 and CDR2 from the germline V gene are SEHNR and FQNEAQ (reference sequence). Trimming removed 5 bases at V and 2 bases at J, with 10 bases between. The CDR3 length is 15 residues. The chain's CDR3 is CASSRGNPYNSPLHF. DNA for the CDR3: TGTGCCAGCAGCCGGGGAAATCCCTATAATTCACCCCTCCACTTT.

This clonotype was found many times. The J gene is TRBJ2-1, the V gene TRBV2; 11 positions agree with TRBD1. The J segment lost 7 bases and the V segment lost 4 bases, leaving 6 bases of the junction unmatched. CDR1 is SNHLY, CDR2 FYNNEI, per germline. The CDR3 runs to 15 residues. The CDR3 loop reads CASSAGQGAWNEQFF. The CDR3 coding sequence is TGTGCCAGCAGTGCTGGACAGGGGGCGTGGAATGAGCAGTTCTTC.

This clonotype was seen more than once but under ten times. V gene TRBV6-2 or TRBV6-3 combines with J gene TRBJ1-4; possible D gene TRBD1, 5 bases. Trimming shortened V by 8 bases and J by 8 bases, and 21 bases separated the two germline ends. The germline V gene encodes CDR1 MNHEY and CDR2 SVGEGT. The CDR3 totals 15 residues. The CDR3 sequence: CASGDLRGIQEKLFF. Here the CDR3 DNA reads TGTGCCAGCGGGGATCTAAGGGGAATTCAAGAAAAACTGTTTTTT.

The rearrangement links TRBV7-2 to TRBJ2-5; no firm D call. Germline CDR1 SGHTA, CDR2 FQGNSA. The CDR3 is 15 amino acids. The V gene lost 5 bases and the J gene lost 4 bases, with 17 bases spanning the gap. This CDR3 is CASSHPSFWGETQYF. The CDR3 DNA is TGTGCCAGCAGCCACCCTAGTTTTTGGGGAGAGACCCAGTACTTC.

The table lists this clonotype with a few counts. This rearrangement joins TRBV29-1 to TRBJ2-7; D is ambiguous. Germline V gene sequence: CDR1 SQVTM, CDR2 ANQGSEA. The V gene lost 4 bases and the J gene lost 0 bases, with 7 bases spanning the gap. CDR3 length: 12 residues. The CDR3: CSVGPTSYEQYF. CDR3 sequence (DNA): TGCAGCGTTGGTCCAACCTCCTACGAGCAGTACTTC.

Only a few counts were recorded for this clonotype. This sequence joins TRBV20-1 and TRBJ2-3; the match to TRBD2 covers 8 bases. The CDR3 is 16 amino acids. V lost 3 bases, J lost 6 bases, and 14 bases stayed unmatched. Germline CDR1 DFQATT, CDR2 SNEGSKA (reference sequence). The CDR3 protein is CSARGLGSGRKDTQYF. CDR3 coding DNA: TGCAGTGCTAGGGGACTAGGATCAGGCCGTAAGGATACGCAGTATTTT.

The J gene is TRBJ1-2, the V gene TRBV5-1, with D maybe TRBD1 (5 bases). Germline assignment: CDR1 SGHRS and CDR2 YFSETQ. There are 13 residues in the CDR3. Trimming pared 3 bases from V and 4 bases from J, leaving 10 bases between. The CDR3 here is CASSWEQGYGYTF. CDR3 DNA sequence: TGCGCCAGCAGCTGGGAGCAGGGCTATGGCTACACCTTC.

There are a few counts of this clonotype. DNA of the CDR3: TGTGCCAGTAGTCTACCCTTCGGTCCCAACTTGAACTATGGCTACACCTTC. Its translation: CASSLPFGPNLNYGYTF. The chain joins TRBV19 to TRBJ1-2; D not resolved. Trimming took off 5 bases at V and 2 bases at J, with 21 bases between the two ends. CDR3 length equals 17 residues. Germline CDR1 LNHDA, CDR2 SQIVND (reference sequence).